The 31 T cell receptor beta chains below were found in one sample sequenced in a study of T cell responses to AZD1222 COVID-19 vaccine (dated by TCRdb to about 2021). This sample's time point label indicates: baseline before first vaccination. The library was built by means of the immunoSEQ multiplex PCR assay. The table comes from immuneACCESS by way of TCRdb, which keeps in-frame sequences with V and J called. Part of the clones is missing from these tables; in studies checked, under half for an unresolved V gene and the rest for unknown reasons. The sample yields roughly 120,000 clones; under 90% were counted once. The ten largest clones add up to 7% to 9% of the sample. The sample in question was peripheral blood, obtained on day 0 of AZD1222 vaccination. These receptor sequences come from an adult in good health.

The CDR3: CAWSQAGEKLFF. The DNA of the CDR3 is TGTGCCTGGAGCCAGGCGGGGGAAAAACTGTTTTTT. The chain is built from TRBV30 and TRBJ1-4; D unclear. Germline CDR1 and CDR2: GTSNPN and SVGIG (reference sequence). The CDR3 totals 12 residues. V was pared by 3 bases and J by 8 bases, with 10 bases between. Looking up the rest from reference TRBV30 and TRBJ1-4 gives the full variable domain: SQTIHQWPATLVQPVGSPLSLECTVEGTSNPNLYWYRQAAGRGLQLLFYSVGIGQISSEVPQNLSASRPQDRQFILSSKKLLLSDSGFYLCAWSQAGEKLFFGSGTQLSVL.

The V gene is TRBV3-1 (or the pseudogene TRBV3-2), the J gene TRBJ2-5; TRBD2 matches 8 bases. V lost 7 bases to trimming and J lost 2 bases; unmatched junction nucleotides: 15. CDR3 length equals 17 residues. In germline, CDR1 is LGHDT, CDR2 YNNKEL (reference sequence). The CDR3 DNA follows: TGTGCCAGCATCCTAGCGGGTGGGCGCCCGGGTCAAGAGACCCAGTACTTC. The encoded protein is CASILAGGRPGQETQYF.

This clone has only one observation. This chain's CDR3 is CASSVVAGDPGNTIYF. CDR3 in DNA: TGTGCCAGCAGCGTAGTGGCAGGGGACCCCGGAAACACCATATATTTT. The V call is TRBV9, the J call TRBJ1-3, with TRBD1 as a possible D gene (6 bases). The V and J ends lost 0 bases and 4 bases respectively, with 14 bases between them. The CDR3 loop spans 16 amino acids. Per germline, CDR1 SGDLS and CDR2 YYNGEE.

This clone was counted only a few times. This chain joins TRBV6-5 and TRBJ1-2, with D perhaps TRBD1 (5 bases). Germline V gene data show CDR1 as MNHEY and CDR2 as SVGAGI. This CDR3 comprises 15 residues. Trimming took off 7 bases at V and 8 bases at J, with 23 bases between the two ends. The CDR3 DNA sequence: TGTGCCAGCACCTATACCGGGGGAGGCCTTGTCGGCTACACCTTC. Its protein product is CASTYTGGGLVGYTF.

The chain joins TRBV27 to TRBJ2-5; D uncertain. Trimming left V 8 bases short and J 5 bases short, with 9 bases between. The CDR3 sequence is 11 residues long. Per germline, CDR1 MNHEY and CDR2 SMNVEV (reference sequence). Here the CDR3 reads CASVVGETQYF. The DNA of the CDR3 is TGTGCCAGCGTAGTTGGGGAGACCCAGTACTTC.

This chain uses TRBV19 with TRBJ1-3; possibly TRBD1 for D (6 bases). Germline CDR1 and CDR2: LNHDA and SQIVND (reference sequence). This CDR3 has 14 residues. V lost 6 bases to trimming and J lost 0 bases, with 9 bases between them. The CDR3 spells CASRRGDSGNTIYF. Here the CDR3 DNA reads TGTGCCAGTAGGAGGGGGGACTCTGGAAACACCATATATTTT.

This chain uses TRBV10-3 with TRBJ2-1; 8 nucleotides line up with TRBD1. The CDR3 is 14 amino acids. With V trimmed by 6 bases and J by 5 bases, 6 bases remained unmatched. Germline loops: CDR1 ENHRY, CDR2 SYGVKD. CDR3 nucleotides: TGTGCCATCAGGCAGGGGGCTGAGGACAATGAGCAGTTCTTC. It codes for CAIRQGAEDNEQFF.

CDR3 sequence: CASSQGRGEFGYTF. The CDR3 bases are TGCGCCAGCAGCCAGGGGAGGGGCGAATTCGGCTACACCTTC. The chain uses TRBV4-1 and TRBJ1-2, with D perhaps matching TRBD1 (5 bases). The CDR3 runs to 14 residues. Trimming took off 3 bases at V and 8 bases at J, with 16 bases between the two ends. CDR1 and CDR2 from the germline V gene are MGHRA and YSYEKL.

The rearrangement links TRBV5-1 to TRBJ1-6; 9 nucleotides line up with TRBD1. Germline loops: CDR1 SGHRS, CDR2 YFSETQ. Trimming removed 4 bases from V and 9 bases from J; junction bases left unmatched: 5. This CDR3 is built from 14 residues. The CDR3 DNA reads TGCGCCAGCAGCCCGGGACAGGGAAGTTCACCCCTCCACTTT. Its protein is CASSPGQGSSPLHF. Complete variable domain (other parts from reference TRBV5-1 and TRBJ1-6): KAGVTQTPRYLIKTRGQQVTLSCSPISGHRSVSWYQQTPGQGLQFLFEYFSETQRNKGNFPGRFSGRQFSNSRSEMNVSTLELGDSALYLCASSPGQGSSPLHFGNGTRLTVT.

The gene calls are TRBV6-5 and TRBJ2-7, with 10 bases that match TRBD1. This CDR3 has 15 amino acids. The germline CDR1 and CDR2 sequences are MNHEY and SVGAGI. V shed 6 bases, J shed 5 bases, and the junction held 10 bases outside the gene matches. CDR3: CASRRRGGQGNEQYF. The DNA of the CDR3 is TGTGCCAGCAGAAGAAGGGGGGGACAGGGGAACGAGCAGTACTTC.

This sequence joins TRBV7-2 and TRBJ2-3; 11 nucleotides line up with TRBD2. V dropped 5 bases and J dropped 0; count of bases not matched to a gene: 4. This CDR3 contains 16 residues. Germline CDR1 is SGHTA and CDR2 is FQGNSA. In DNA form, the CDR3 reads TGTGCCAGCAGCCTTAGCGGGAGGGCTAGCACAGATACGCAGTATTTT. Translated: CASSLSGRASTDTQYF. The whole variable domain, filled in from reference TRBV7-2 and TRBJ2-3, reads GAGVSQSPSNKVTEKGKDVELRCDPISGHTALYWYRQSLGQGLEFLIYFQGNSAPDKSGLPSDRFSAERTGGSVSTLTIQRTQQEDSAVYLCASSLSGRASTDTQYFGPGTRLTVL.

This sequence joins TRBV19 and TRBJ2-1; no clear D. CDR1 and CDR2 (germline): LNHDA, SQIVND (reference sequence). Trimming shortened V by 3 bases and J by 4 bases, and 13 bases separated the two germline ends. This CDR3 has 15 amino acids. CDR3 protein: CASSISREAYNEQFF. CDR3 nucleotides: TGTGCCAGTAGTATTAGCCGCGAAGCTTACAATGAGCAGTTCTTC.

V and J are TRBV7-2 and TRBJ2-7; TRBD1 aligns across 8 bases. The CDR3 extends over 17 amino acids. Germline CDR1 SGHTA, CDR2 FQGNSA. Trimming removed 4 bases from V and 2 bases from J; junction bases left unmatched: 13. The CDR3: CASSYRHFGQGAYEQYF. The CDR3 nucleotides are TGTGCCAGCAGCTATCGCCACTTTGGACAGGGTGCCTACGAGCAGTACTTC. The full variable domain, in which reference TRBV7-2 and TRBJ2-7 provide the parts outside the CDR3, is GAGVSQSPSNKVTEKGKDVELRCDPISGHTALYWYRQSLGQGLEFLIYFQGNSAPDKSGLPSDRFSAERTGGSVSTLTIQRTQQEDSAVYLCASSYRHFGQGAYEQYFGPGTRLTVT.

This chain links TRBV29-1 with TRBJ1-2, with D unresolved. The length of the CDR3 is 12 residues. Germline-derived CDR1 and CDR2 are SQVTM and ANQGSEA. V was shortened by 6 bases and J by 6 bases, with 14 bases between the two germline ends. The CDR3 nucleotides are TGCAGCGTGGACGTACTAGGCGATGGCTACACCTTC. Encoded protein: CSVDVLGDGYTF.

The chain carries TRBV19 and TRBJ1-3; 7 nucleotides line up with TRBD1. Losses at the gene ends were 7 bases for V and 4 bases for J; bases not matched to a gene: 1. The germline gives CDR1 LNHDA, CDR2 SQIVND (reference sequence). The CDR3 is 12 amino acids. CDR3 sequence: CASMGQGNTIYF. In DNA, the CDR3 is TGTGCCAGTATGGGACAGGGAAACACCATATATTTT.

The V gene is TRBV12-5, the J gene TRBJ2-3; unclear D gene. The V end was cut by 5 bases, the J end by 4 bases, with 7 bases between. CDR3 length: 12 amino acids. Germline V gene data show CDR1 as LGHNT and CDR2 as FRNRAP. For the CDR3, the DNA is TGTGCTAGTGGTCAAACTTCAGATACGCAGTATTTT. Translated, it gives CASGQTSDTQYF.

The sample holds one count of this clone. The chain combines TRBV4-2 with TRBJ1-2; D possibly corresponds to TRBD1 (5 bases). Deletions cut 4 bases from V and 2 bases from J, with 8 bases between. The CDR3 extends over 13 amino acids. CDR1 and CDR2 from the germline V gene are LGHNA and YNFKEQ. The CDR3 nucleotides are TGTGCCAGCAGCCCTCAGGGAAACTATGGCTACACCTTC. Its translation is CASSPQGNYGYTF.

CDR3 sequence: CASKDSGQGIQYF. CDR3 coding DNA: TGTGCCAGCAAGGACTCAGGTCAGGGCATTCAGTACTTC. The J gene is TRBJ2-4, the V gene TRBV2; D possibly uses TRBD1 or TRBD2 (5 bases each). The CDR3 sequence is 13 residues long. V dropped 7 bases and J dropped 9 bases, with 16 bases sitting between them. Germline V gene data show CDR1 as SNHLY and CDR2 as FYNNEI. Full variable domain (missing parts from reference TRBV2 and TRBJ2-4): EPEVTQTPSHQVTQMGQEVILRCVPISNHLYFYWYRQILGQKVEFLVSFYNNEISEKSEIFDDQFSVERPDGSNFTLKIRSTKLEDSAMYFCASKDSGQGIQYFGAGTRLSVL.

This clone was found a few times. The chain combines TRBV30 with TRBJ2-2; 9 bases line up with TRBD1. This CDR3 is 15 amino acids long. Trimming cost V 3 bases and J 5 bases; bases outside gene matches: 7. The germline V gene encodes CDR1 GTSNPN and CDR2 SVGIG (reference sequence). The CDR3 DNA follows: TGTGCCTGGAGGGGGACAGGGAGGGAGACCGGGGAGCTGTTTTTT. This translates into CAWRGTGRETGELFF.

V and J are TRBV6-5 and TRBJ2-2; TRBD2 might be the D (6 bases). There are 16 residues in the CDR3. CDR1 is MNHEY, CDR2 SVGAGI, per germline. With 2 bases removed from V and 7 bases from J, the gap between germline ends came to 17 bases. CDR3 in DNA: TGTGCCAGCAGTTACCGCCTCTCGGGAGTGGGCGGGGAGCTGTTTTTT. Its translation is CASSYRLSGVGGELFF.

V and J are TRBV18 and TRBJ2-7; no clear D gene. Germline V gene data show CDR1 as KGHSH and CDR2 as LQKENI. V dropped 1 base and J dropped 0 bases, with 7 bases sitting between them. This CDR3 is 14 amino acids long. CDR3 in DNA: TGTGCCAGCTCACCACAGGAGAACTCCTACGAGCAGTACTTC. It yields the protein CASSPQENSYEQYF.

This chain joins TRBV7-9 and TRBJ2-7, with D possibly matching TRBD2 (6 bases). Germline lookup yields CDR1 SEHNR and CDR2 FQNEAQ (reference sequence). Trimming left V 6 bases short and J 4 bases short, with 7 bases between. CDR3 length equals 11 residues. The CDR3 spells CASRREYEQYF. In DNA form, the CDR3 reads TGTGCCAGCAGACGGGAGTACGAGCAGTACTTC.

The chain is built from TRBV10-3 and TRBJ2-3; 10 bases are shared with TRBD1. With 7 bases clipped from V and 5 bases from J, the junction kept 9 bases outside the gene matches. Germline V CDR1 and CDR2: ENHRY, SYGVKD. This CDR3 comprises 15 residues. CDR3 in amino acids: CAITQGQGRGDTQYF. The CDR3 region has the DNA TGTGCCATCACCCAGGGACAGGGGCGGGGAGATACGCAGTATTTT.

CDR3 sequence: CASSEMGLNTGELFF. Written as DNA, the CDR3 is TGTGCCAGCAGTGAAATGGGACTCAACACCGGGGAGCTGTTTTTT. The chain uses TRBV6-4 and TRBJ2-2, with a possible D match to TRBD2 (6 bases). This CDR3 has 15 amino acids. V lost 3 bases and J lost 2, with 10 bases in between. Looked up from germline, CDR1 is MRHNA and CDR2 is SNTAGT.

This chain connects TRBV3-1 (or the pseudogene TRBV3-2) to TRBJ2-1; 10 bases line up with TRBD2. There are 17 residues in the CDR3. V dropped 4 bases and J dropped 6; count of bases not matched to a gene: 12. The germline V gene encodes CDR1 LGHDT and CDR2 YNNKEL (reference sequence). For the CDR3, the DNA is TGTGCCAGCAGCCTCAAGGTCCGGACTAGCGGCACCAATGAGCAGTTCTTC. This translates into CASSLKVRTSGTNEQFF.

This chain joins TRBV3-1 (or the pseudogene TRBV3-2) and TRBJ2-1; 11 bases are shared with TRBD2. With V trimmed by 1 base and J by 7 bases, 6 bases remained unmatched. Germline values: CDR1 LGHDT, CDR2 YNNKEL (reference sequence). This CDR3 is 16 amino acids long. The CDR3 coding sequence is TGTGCCAGCAGCCAAGGAGCTAGCGGGAGGTGGAATGAGCAGTTCTTC. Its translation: CASSQGASGRWNEQFF.

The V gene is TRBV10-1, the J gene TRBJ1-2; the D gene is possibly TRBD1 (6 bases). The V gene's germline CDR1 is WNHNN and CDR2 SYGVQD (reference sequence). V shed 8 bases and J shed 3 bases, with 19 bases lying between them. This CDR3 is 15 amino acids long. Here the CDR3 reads CASAVSGTSDYGYTF. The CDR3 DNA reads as TGCGCCAGCGCCGTTTCCGGGACAAGCGACTATGGCTACACCTTC.

The CDR3 DNA is TGTGCCAGTAAAGCGGTGACAGGGCGTCACAAAGAGACCCAGTACTTC. Translation: CASKAVTGRHKETQYF. The V call is TRBV19, the J call TRBJ2-5, with 7 bases fitting TRBD1. V gave up 7 bases and J gave up 3 bases; unmatched junction bases: 14. Germline V gene data show CDR1 as LNHDA and CDR2 as SQIVND (reference sequence). The CDR3 totals 16 residues.

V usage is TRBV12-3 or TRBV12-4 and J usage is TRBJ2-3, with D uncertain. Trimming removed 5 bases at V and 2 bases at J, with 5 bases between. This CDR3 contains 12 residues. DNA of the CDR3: TGTGCCAGCAGTCTCCACACAGATACGCAGTATTTT. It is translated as CASSLHTDTQYF.

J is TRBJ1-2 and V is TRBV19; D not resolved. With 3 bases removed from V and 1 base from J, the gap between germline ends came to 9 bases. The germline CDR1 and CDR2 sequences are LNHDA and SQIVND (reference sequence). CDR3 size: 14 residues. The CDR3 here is CASSIQQVNYGYTF. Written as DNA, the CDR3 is TGTGCCAGTAGTATTCAACAAGTTAACTATGGCTACACCTTC.

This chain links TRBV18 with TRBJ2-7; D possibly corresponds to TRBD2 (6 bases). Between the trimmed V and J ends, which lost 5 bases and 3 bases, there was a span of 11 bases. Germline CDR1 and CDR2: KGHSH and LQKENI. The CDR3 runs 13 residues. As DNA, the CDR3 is TGTGCCAGCTCATCGGGGGACCACTACGAGCAGTACTTC. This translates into CASSSGDHYEQYF.